This is a list of T cell receptor beta chains from one sample in a study of OX40 agonist ivuxolimab in advanced cancers. Clones were sequenced by immunoSEQ multiplex PCR, and TCRdb holds only the in-frame ones, with some missing. The table lists 50,000 or so clones, roughly 84% of them singletons. The sequencing used CD4+ or CD8+ T cells sorted from blood, collected in a trial of the OX40 agonist ivuxolimab. The receptors come from an adult with an advanced solid tumor such as melanoma, head and neck, liver or kidney cancer. Both conserved end residues are part of each CDR3. Fields, in order: D gene, clone size, V gene, J gene, CDR3 DNA, CDR3 protein. A D gene is named only where the DNA matches it firmly. Rows give clone size only sometimes, using once, few, many, or a class for an expanded clone.

D: TRBD2; size: once; V: TRBV5-1; J: TRBJ2-1; DNA: TGCGCCAGCAGCAGCGGGGGTATTGGCAATGAGCAGTTCTTC; CDR3: CASSSGGIGNEQFF
D: NA; size: NA; V: TRBV19; J: TRBJ1-1; DNA: TGTGCCAGTAGTTCGACGACAAGGATGAACACTGAAGCTTTCTTT; CDR3: CASSSTTRMNTEAFF
D: TRBD2; size: NA; V: TRBV5-5; J: TRBJ2-5; DNA: TGTGCCAGCAGCTCGGTCGGTTTCGGGAGGGAGACCCAGTACTTC; CDR3: CASSSVGFGRETQYF
D: NA; size: few; V: TRBV21-1; J: TRBJ1-5; DNA: TGTGCCAGCAGCAAAGGGGGGGGTAACGGTAATCAGCCCCAGCATTTT; CDR3: CASSKGGGNGNQPQHF
D: NA; size: NA; V: TRBV19; J: TRBJ1-5; DNA: TGTGCCAGTAGTACGGACGCGGGGAACAATCAGCCCCAGCATTTT; CDR3: CASSTDAGNNQPQHF
D: TRBD2; size: NA; V: TRBV7-9; J: TRBJ2-3; DNA: TGTGCCAGCAGCCTAACTAGCGGGGGGCTCACAGATACGCAGTATTTT; CDR3: CASSLTSGGLTDTQYF
D: TRBD2; size: NA; V: TRBV5-1; J: TRBJ2-1; DNA: TGCGCCAGCAGGCTAGCGGGGGTCGGCAATGAGCAGTTCTTC; CDR3: CASRLAGVGNEQFF
D: NA; size: NA; V: TRBV19; J: TRBJ1-5; DNA: TGTGCCAGTAGTATCGGTCGAGGACAACAAGGGGATCAGCCCCAGCATTTT; CDR3: CASSIGRGQQGDQPQHF
D: NA; size: NA; V: TRBV7-9; J: TRBJ1-2; DNA: TGTGCCAGCAGCCCACGAACAGGGACGGGCTATGGCTACACCTTC; CDR3: CASSPRTGTGYGYTF
D: TRBD2; size: NA; V: TRBV29-1; J: TRBJ2-1; DNA: TGCAGCGTTGAACGACTAGCGGGAGTCACCGAGCAGTTCTTC; CDR3: CSVERLAGVTEQFF
D: NA; size: NA; V: TRBV27; J: TRBJ1-1; DNA: TGTGCCAGCAGTTTTGGCAGGGCGATCACTGAAGCTTTCTTT; CDR3: CASSFGRAITEAFF
D: NA; size: NA; V: TRBV6-4; J: TRBJ1-1; DNA: TGTGCCAGCAGTGATACGTCAGAGGGCACTGAAGCTTTCTTT; CDR3: CASSDTSEGTEAFF
D: NA; size: NA; V: TRBV5-1; J: TRBJ2-3; DNA: TGCGCCAGCAGCTCGGCGGGATGGGGGCGGACCTCGGATACGCAGTATTTT; CDR3: CASSSAGWGRTSDTQYF
D: NA; size: NA; V: TRBV7-8; J: TRBJ1-1; DNA: TGTGCCAGCAGCTGGAACAGGGCCAACACTGAAGCTTTCTTT; CDR3: CASSWNRANTEAFF
D: NA; size: few; V: TRBV10-2; J: TRBJ2-1; DNA: TGCGCCAGCAGTATTAGCGCCTACAATGAGCAGTTCTTC; CDR3: CASSISAYNEQFF
D: NA; size: once; V: TRBV28; J: TRBJ2-7; DNA: TGTGCCAGCAGTCCCTTTTCCTACGAGCAGTACTTC; CDR3: CASSPFSYEQYF
D: NA; size: NA; V: TRBV2; J: TRBJ1-5; DNA: TGTGCCAGCAGTGGGATAAATAGCAATCAGCCCCAGCATTTT; CDR3: CASSGINSNQPQHF
D: TRBD1; size: NA; V: TRBV5-6; J: TRBJ1-2; DNA: TGTGCCAGCAGCTTGGATTTTCCAGGGGGCGCGGCTGGCTACACCTTC; CDR3: CASSLDFPGGAAGYTF
D: NA; size: few; V: TRBV5-1; J: TRBJ2-3; DNA: TGCGCCAGCAGCTTGAGCCACACAGATACGCAGTATTTT; CDR3: CASSLSHTDTQYF
D: NA; size: NA; V: TRBV7-9; J: TRBJ2-1; DNA: TGTGCCAGCAGCTTAGCGGGATTACCTGAGCAGTTCTTC; CDR3: CASSLAGLPEQFF
D: NA; size: NA; V: TRBV7-3; J: TRBJ1-2; DNA: TGTGCCAGCAGCTTAAAGTCTGGACCCGCCTATGGCTACACCTTC; CDR3: CASSLKSGPAYGYTF
D: TRBD2; size: NA; V: TRBV30; J: TRBJ2-1; DNA: TGTGCCTTCAAAATTAGCGGGAGAAACAATGAGCAGTTCTTC; CDR3: CAFKISGRNNEQFF
D: NA; size: NA; V: TRBV6-5; J: TRBJ2-7; DNA: TGTGCCAGCAGGGGAAGCGATATCTCCTACGAGCAGTACTTC; CDR3: CASRGSDISYEQYF
D: TRBD1; size: once; V: TRBV27; J: TRBJ1-1; DNA: TGTGCCAGCAGTTTATCCAGGGGGACTGAAGCTTTCTTT; CDR3: CASSLSRGTEAFF
D: NA; size: NA; V: TRBV5-1; J: TRBJ2-1; DNA: TGCGCCAGCAGCTTAGCAGGGGCTAGCTCCTACAATGAGCAGTTCTTC; CDR3: CASSLAGASSYNEQFF
D: NA; size: NA; V: TRBV29-1; J: TRBJ1-2; DNA: TGCAGCGTTGAAGAGATTGGGGGCAAGTCTGGCTACACCTTC; CDR3: CSVEEIGGKSGYTF
D: TRBD1; size: NA; V: TRBV5-1; J: TRBJ2-1; DNA: TGCGCCAGCAGCTTTACCGGGACAGCCTCCTACAATGAGCAGTTCTTC; CDR3: CASSFTGTASYNEQFF
D: TRBD1; size: once; V: TRBV5-6; J: TRBJ2-3; DNA: TGTGCCAGCAGCTTGGGCCCAGGGGGCGAGGCAGATACGCAGTATTTT; CDR3: CASSLGPGGEADTQYF
D: TRBD1; size: NA; V: TRBV28; J: TRBJ1-1; DNA: TGTGCCAGCAGTAACTTTCGACAGGGGGGGAAAAAAGCTTTCTTT; CDR3: CASSNFRQGGKKAFF
D: NA; size: NA; V: TRBV5-6; J: TRBJ2-2; DNA: TGTGCCAGCAGCTTGGAAACGGGACGGATGAACACCGGGGAGCTGTTTTTT; CDR3: CASSLETGRMNTGELFF
D: TRBD1; size: NA; V: TRBV7-9; J: TRBJ1-2; DNA: TGTGCCAGCAGCGTCTTTTTAACAGGGGGCGACTATGGCTACACCTTC; CDR3: CASSVFLTGGDYGYTF
D: TRBD2; size: NA; V: TRBV5-4; J: TRBJ2-1; DNA: TGTGCCAGCAGCCCCCTAGCGGGGGGGCCCCACAATGAGCAGTTCTTC; CDR3: CASSPLAGGPHNEQFF
D: NA; size: few; V: TRBV2; J: TRBJ1-5; DNA: TGTGCCAGCAGTGATTTGGGATATAGCAATCAGCCCCAGCATTTT; CDR3: CASSDLGYSNQPQHF
D: NA; size: NA; V: TRBV7-2; J: TRBJ1-1; DNA: TGTGCCAGCAGCCGCGAGAGGACACTGAACACTGAAGCTTTCTTT; CDR3: CASSRERTLNTEAFF
D: NA; size: NA; V: TRBV4-3; J: TRBJ2-1; DNA: TGCGCCAGCAGCCAAGATTACCGGGGCTCGGGCAATGAGCAGTTCTTC; CDR3: CASSQDYRGSGNEQFF
D: NA; size: NA; V: TRBV7-3; J: TRBJ2-1; DNA: TGTGCCAGCAGCTTAGGGTCAAGCTCCTACAATGAGCAGTTCTTC; CDR3: CASSLGSSSYNEQFF
D: TRBD2; size: NA; V: TRBV9; J: TRBJ2-2; DNA: TGTGCCAGCAGCCCTAGACTAGCGGCTACCGGGGAGCTGTTTTTT; CDR3: CASSPRLAATGELFF
D: TRBD2; size: NA; V: TRBV9; J: TRBJ2-3; DNA: TGTGCCAGCAGCGCTGGGTCGCGGGAGGGCACAGATACGCAGTATTTT; CDR3: CASSAGSREGTDTQYF
D: NA; size: NA; V: TRBV30; J: TRBJ1-4; DNA: TGTGCCGGGGAGGACCTAAAGGAAGAAAAACTGTTTTTT; CDR3: CAGEDLKEEKLFF
D: TRBD2; size: NA; V: TRBV7-2; J: TRBJ2-1; DNA: TGTGCCAGCAGCCTTACTAGCGTTTCGTACAATGAGCAGTTCTTC; CDR3: CASSLTSVSYNEQFF
D: NA; size: once; V: TRBV10-3; J: TRBJ1-5; DNA: TGTGCCATCAGTGAGTCGGCGCCGGAGCCCCAGCATTTT; CDR3: CAISESAPEPQHF
D: TRBD1; size: once; V: TRBV6-5; J: TRBJ1-5; DNA: TGTGCCAGCAGTTACGACAGGGATCAGCCCCAGCATTTT; CDR3: CASSYDRDQPQHF
D: TRBD2; size: NA; V: TRBV7-2; J: TRBJ2-5; DNA: TGTGCCAGCAGCTTGAGTAGCGGGAGCAGTCAGACCCAGTACTTC; CDR3: CASSLSSGSSQTQYF
D: TRBD1; size: NA; V: TRBV27; J: TRBJ2-2; DNA: TGTGCCAGCAGGCGGACAGGGGCGAATGCCGGGGAGCTGTTTTTT; CDR3: CASRRTGANAGELFF
D: TRBD1; size: few; V: TRBV2; J: TRBJ2-7; DNA: TGTGCCAGCAGTGAACCGGGACAGGGGGCTAAGCAGTACTTC; CDR3: CASSEPGQGAKQYF
D: NA; size: NA; V: TRBV19; J: TRBJ2-7; DNA: TGTGCCAGTAGTATTAGAGGGCGGGACAACGAGCAGTACTTC; CDR3: CASSIRGRDNEQYF